These 15 T cell receptor beta chains originate from one sample sequenced in a study of T cells in Graves' hyperthyroidism and ophthalmopathy. Using RNA transcripts as the source, TCR beta CDR3 regions were amplified. TCR CDR3 underwent first-round RT-PCR with the HTBI primer set. TCRdb called the multiplex PCR reads again in MiXCR, with one record for every CDR3 protein. Found here are a few hundred thousand distinct CDR3 sequences, 15% to 19% of them singletons; the top ten hold about a quarter. Sequencing was performed on blood. Source of these receptors: a woman younger than 30 with Graves' hyperthyroidism that later progressed to Graves' ophthalmopathy.

In its sample, this clonotype was seen many times. This chain connects TRBV12-3 or TRBV12-4 to TRBJ2-5; tentative D call: TRBD2 (7 bases). The CDR3 has 12 residues. Trimming pared 7 bases from V and 5 bases from J, leaving 11 bases between. The CDR3 bases are TGTGCCAGCAAACAGGGAGGGGAGACCCAGTACTTC. Amino acid sequence: CASKQGGETQYF.

About this clonotype itself: This may be a read error: a much more frequent sequence differs by one nucleotide. The V gene is TRBV28, the J gene TRBJ2-5; TRBD1 agrees at 7 bases. CDR1 is MDHEN and CDR2 is SYDVKM in the germline V gene. The CDR3 is made up of 14 amino acids. CDR3 bases: TGTGCCAGCAGTACAGACAGGGCCGGAGAGACCCAGCACTTC. Its translation: CASSTDRAGETQHF.

This chain links TRBV9 with TRBJ2-1; maybe TRBD2 (6 bases). Germline CDR1 reads SGDLS; CDR2 reads YYNGEE. This CDR3 is built from 17 residues. Trimming cost V 3 bases and J 8 bases, with 24 bases left between them. The CDR3 nucleotides read TGTGCCAGCAGCGGGGGGGTTGGGGAGCTAAGTGGCGATGAGCAGTTCTTC. It is translated as CASSGGVGELSGDEQFF.

The genes are TRBV27 and TRBJ2-1; D gene ambiguous. The CDR3 extends over 13 amino acids. Germline CDR1 is MNHEY and CDR2 is SMNVEV (reference sequence). Between the trimmed V and J ends, which lost 2 bases and 4 bases, there was a span of 6 bases. CDR3 amino acids: CASSLRPYNEQFF. As DNA, the CDR3 is TGTGCCAGCAGTTTACGCCCTTACAATGAGCAGTTCTTC.

This clonotype has more than one count but fewer than ten. The rearrangement joins TRBV29-1 to TRBJ2-7; 8 bases agree with TRBD2. The V and J ends lost 2 bases and 4 bases, in that order; junction bases with no gene match: 7. CDR1 is SQVTM and CDR2 is ANQGSEA in the germline V gene. There are 14 residues in the CDR3. In DNA form, the CDR3 reads TGCAGCGTTGAAAAAGCGGGAGAGGGTTACGAGCAGTACTTC. Protein sequence: CSVEKAGEGYEQYF.

This clonotype was seen more than once but under ten times. A read error may produce the germline difference seen at one junction end. This sequence joins TRBV28 and TRBJ1-2; TRBD1 might be the D (5 bases). Germline-derived CDR1 and CDR2 are MDHEN and SYDVKM. This CDR3 contains 16 residues. The CDR3 bases are TGTACCAGCAGTCGGATCGCCGGGGACGGAGTTTATGGCTACACCTTC. Translated, it gives CTSSRIAGDGVYGYTF.

This clonotype appeared many times. The rearrangement uses TRBV20-1 and TRBJ1-4; D uncertain. V was cut by 5 bases and J by 7 bases, with 17 bases left in between. Germline V gene data show CDR1 as DFQATT and CDR2 as SNEGSKA (reference sequence). CDR3 length equals 14 residues. Here the CDR3 reads CSAEPAGVGEKLFF. Here the CDR3 DNA reads TGCAGTGCTGAACCAGCGGGAGTTGGTGAAAAACTGTTTTTT.

In its sample, this clonotype was seen a few times. The chain uses TRBV15 and TRBJ2-1, with a possible D match to TRBD2 (5 bases). Germline CDR1 LNHNV, CDR2 YYDKDF (reference sequence). Trimming removed 1 base at V and 3 bases at J, with 22 bases between. The CDR3 runs 19 residues. The chain's CDR3 is CATSRAGGRVPMNYNEQFF. The CDR3 region has the DNA TGTGCCACCAGCAGAGCAGGTGGGAGAGTTCCCATGAACTACAATGAGCAGTTCTTC. Complete variable domain (other parts from reference TRBV15 and TRBJ2-1): DAMVIQNPRYQVTQFGKPVTLSCSQTLNHNVMYWYQQKSSQAPKLLFHYYDKDFNNEADTPDNFQSRRPNTSFCFLDIRSPGLGDTAMYLCATSRAGGRVPMNYNEQFFGPGTRLTVL.

This clonotype was picked up many times. This chain joins TRBV6-6 and TRBJ2-3, with D possibly matching TRBD1 (5 bases). V lost 0 bases and J lost 0, with 10 bases in between. CDR3 size: 16 residues. The germline CDR1 and CDR2 sequences are MNHNY and SVGAGI (reference sequence). In DNA form, the CDR3 reads TGTGCCAGCAGTTACTCGGGGCAGCCTAGCACAGATACGCAGTATTTT. Its protein product is CASSYSGQPSTDTQYF.

There are many counts of this clonotype. The J gene is TRBJ2-7, the V gene TRBV3-1; maybe TRBD2 (5 bases). This CDR3 has 14 amino acids. Germline CDR1 LGHDT, CDR2 YNNKEL (reference sequence). Trimming stripped 0 bases from V and 4 bases from J, with 10 bases between. For the CDR3, the DNA is TGTGCCAGCAGCCAAGATGAGCGGTTTTACGAGCAGTACTTC. Translated, it gives CASSQDERFYEQYF.

The rearrangement links TRBV4-2 to TRBJ2-1, with D tentatively TRBD1 (5 bases). Germline V gene sequence: CDR1 LGHNA, CDR2 YNFKEQ. The CDR3 has 15 amino acids. Trimming pared 6 bases from V and 6 bases from J, leaving 18 bases between. The CDR3 reads CASSRERSRGNEQFF. In nucleotides, the CDR3 is TGTGCCAGCAGTCGCGAAAGATCTAGGGGCAATGAGCAGTTCTTC.

Remarks on this clonotype: A read error may produce the germline difference seen at one junction end. The V and J genes are TRBV20-1 and TRBJ2-3; TRBD2 matches 10 bases. From germline, CDR1 is DFQATT and CDR2 SNEGSKA (reference sequence). The CDR3 has 16 residues. CDR3 nucleotides: TGCAGTGCTAGTGAGATTAGCGGGAGGTACACAAATACGCAGTATTTT. Its protein product is CSASEISGRYTNTQYF.

This clonotype was detected many times. The chain recombines TRBV27 with TRBJ2-1; 10 nucleotides line up with TRBD1. V shed 4 bases and J 10 bases; nucleotides not matched to a gene: 13. Looked up from germline, CDR1 is MNHEY and CDR2 is SMNVEV (reference sequence). The CDR3 consists of 16 residues. CDR3 sequence reads: CASSSPTGGANSEQFF. For the CDR3, the DNA is TGTGCCAGCAGTTCCCCGACAGGGGGCGCGAATTCAGAGCAGTTCTTC.

This chain connects TRBV7-9 to TRBJ1-2; maybe TRBD1 (6 bases). The CDR3 runs to 14 residues. Germline CDR1 reads SEHNR; CDR2 reads FQNEAQ (reference sequence). Between the trimmed V and J ends, which lost 4 bases and 10 bases, there was a span of 19 bases. The CDR3 sequence is CASSSGGGRGDYTF. CDR3 nucleotide sequence: TGTGCCAGCAGCTCCGGAGGGGGAAGGGGAGACTACACCTTC.

In its sample, this clonotype was seen a few times. This rearrangement joins TRBV7-9 to TRBJ2-7, with a possible D match to TRBD1 (5 bases). CDR3 size: 13 residues. CDR1 is SEHNR, CDR2 FQNEAQ, per germline (reference sequence). The germline V and J ends were trimmed by 3 bases and 4 bases, with 10 bases remaining between them. The CDR3 is CASSFGAGYEQYF. The CDR3 nucleotides are TGTGCCAGCAGCTTTGGGGCCGGGTACGAGCAGTACTTC.